These 18 T cell receptor beta chains originate from one sample sequenced in a study of T cells in women clearing cervical HPV infection. Measured with immunoSEQ multiplex PCR; TCRdb has only the in-frame clones, and not every one. This repertoire includes fewer than 50,000 clones. Material: blood buffy coat. The receptors originated from a woman aged 18-70 years with a cervical HPV16 infection that either progressed to CIN3+ or cleared (not recorded which).

Comment on this clone: The read is 3 residues too short to cover the CDR3 end, so that end is filled in from the germline J gene. This chain joins TRBV6-2 or TRBV6-3 and TRBJ1-2, with 11 bases matching TRBD1. The trim removed 5 bases at V and 1 base at J, leaving 6 bases unmatched. The V gene's germline CDR1 is MNHEY and CDR2 SVGEGT. The CDR3 is 16 amino acids. The CDR3 loop is CASSHPGTGGNYGYTF. CDR3 DNA (partial): TGTGCCAGCAGTCACCCCGGGACAGGGGGTAACTATGGC.

Comments on this clone: Coverage ceases 3 residues before the CDR3 finishes, and the germline J gene fills in the end. V gene TRBV6-2 or TRBV6-3 combines with J gene TRBJ2-3; TRBD2 matches 14 bases. The CDR3 runs 14 residues. J gave up 6 bases and V 6 bases, and 2 bases lay outside the gene matches. Germline V lookup: CDR1 MNHEY, CDR2 SVGEGT. CDR3 loop: CASRGLAGVDTQYF. The DNA read from the CDR3 is TGTGCCAGCAGGGGACTAGCGGGAGTTGATACG.

Remarks on this clone: The CDR3 goes on 3 residues after the read ends, and that part is filled in from the germline J gene. The chain carries TRBV15 and TRBJ2-7; a possible D gene is TRBD1 (6 bases). CDR1 and CDR2 (germline): LNHNV, YYDKDF (reference sequence). The V end lost 5 bases, the J end lost 0 bases, and 14 bases lay between the germline ends. This CDR3 spans 15 amino acids. Partial CDR3 DNA: TGTGCCACCAGCCGAGGGGACACCAACTCCTACGAG. It encodes CATSRGDTNSYE. The CDR3 as a whole reads CATSRGDTNSYEQYF.

As for this clone: The DNA ends 3 residues before the CDR3 does, and the rest of the CDR3 is filled in from the germline J gene. The same CDR3 also results from other DNA sequences found in this sample. The chain is built from TRBV18 and TRBJ2-7, with a weak D call TRBD2 (5 bases). This CDR3 has 14 amino acids. Trimming left V 3 bases short and J 2 bases short, with 11 bases between. Per germline, CDR1 KGHSH and CDR2 LQKENI. The CDR3 is CASSPPRVPYEQYF. The CDR3 DNA, read in part, is TGTGCCAGCTCACCTCCGCGGGTTCCCTACGAG.

As to this clone: The read halts 3 residues ahead of the CDR3 end, with the missing end drawn from the germline J gene. The chain recombines TRBV5-4 with TRBJ1-2, with a weak D call TRBD1 (5 bases). The V gene lost 5 bases and the J gene lost 0 bases, with 14 bases spanning the gap. CDR3 length: 15 residues. Per the germline V gene, CDR1 is SGHNT and CDR2 is YYREEE (reference sequence). The covered CDR3 bases are TGTGCCAGCAGTTCCAGATTGACAGCTAACTATGGC. Translating it yields CASSSRLTANYG. From start to end, the CDR3 is CASSSRLTANYGYTF.

Details on this clone: The read is 3 residues too short to cover the CDR3 end, so that end is filled in from the germline J gene. The rearrangement joins TRBV7-8 to TRBJ2-1; 12 positions match TRBD2. Germline CDR1 and CDR2: SGHVS and FQNEAQ. This CDR3 is 17 amino acids long. V was pared by 0 bases and J by 2 bases, with 2 bases of the junction left unmatched. CDR3 sequence reads: CASSLAASGRAYNEQFF. The sequenced part of the CDR3 DNA is TGTGCCAGCAGCTTAGCGGCTAGCGGGAGGGCCTACAATGAG.

As concerns this clone: Read data end 3 residues before the CDR3 end; the end is taken from the germline J gene. The genes are TRBV10-3 and TRBJ2-3; TRBD1 aligns across 10 bases. This CDR3 spans 15 amino acids. Germline values: CDR1 ENHRY, CDR2 SYGVKD. The DNA read from the CDR3 is TGTGCCATCAGTCTCGGGACAGGGGTAGAAGAGACG. This codes for CAISLGTGVEET. The full CDR3 is CAISLGTGVEETQYF.

A word on this clone: The DNA ends 3 residues before the CDR3 does, and the rest of the CDR3 is filled in from the germline J gene. The chain couples TRBV5-1 to TRBJ1-1, with D perhaps matching TRBD1 (5 bases). Germline-derived CDR1 and CDR2 are SGHRS and YFSETQ. The CDR3 has 14 amino acids. Trimming cost V 0 bases and J 2 bases, with 8 bases left between them. The CDR3 bases that were read are TGCGCCAGCAGCTTGGGACAGTTTAACACTGAA. Amino acid sequence: CASSLGQFNTE. The full CDR3 is CASSLGQFNTEAFF.

Points on this clone: The CDR3 extends 3 residues past the end of the read, so its final part is completed from the germline J gene. The rearrangement links TRBV28 to TRBJ2-7; a possible D gene is TRBD1 (8 bases). Trimming left V 5 bases short and J 4 bases short, with 15 bases between. This CDR3 has 14 residues. Per germline, CDR1 MDHEN and CDR2 SYDVKM. CDR3 amino acids: CASSLTGGEYEQYF. CDR3 DNA, as far as it was read: TGTGCCAGCAGTCTAACAGGGGGGGAGTACGAG.

With regard to this clone: With the read ending 3 residues before the CDR3 end, the germline J gene is used to fill in that end. The chain combines TRBV19 with TRBJ2-2; a possible D gene is TRBD2 (5 bases). CDR3 size: 15 residues. V was cut by 5 bases and J by 1 base, with 11 bases left in between. Germline CDR1 and CDR2: LNHDA and SQIVND (reference sequence). The CDR3 is CASSPRAGNTGELFF. Incomplete CDR3 DNA: TGTGCCAGTAGTCCACGGGCGGGGAACACCGGGGAG.

Its frequency marks this clone as medium-sized. Read sequence stops 3 residues before the CDR3 end, and the germline J gene provides the missing end. V usage is TRBV29-1 and J usage is TRBJ2-3; 10 bases line up with TRBD2. Germline CDR1 SQVTM, CDR2 ANQGSEA. The V and J ends lost 5 bases and 0 bases, in that order; junction bases with no gene match: 20. The CDR3 covers 20 residues. This CDR3 is CSVRLFGLAGDILSTDTQYF. CDR3 DNA, as far as it was read: TGCAGCGTTCGCCTATTCGGGCTAGCGGGAGATATTCTGAGCACAGATACG.

Worth noting for this clone: The read stops 3 residues short of the end of the CDR3; the missing end is completed from the germline J gene. The chain carries TRBV6-4 and TRBJ2-2, with a weak D call TRBD1 (5 bases). V lost 0 bases, J lost 0 bases, and 5 bases lay in between. The germline V gene has CDR1 MRHNA and CDR2 SNTAGT. The CDR3 is 15 amino acids. The CDR3 protein is CASSDSGANTGELFF. The part of the CDR3 DNA that was read is TGTGCCAGCAGTGACTCAGGGGCGAACACCGGGGAG.

Details on this clone: The read gets to within 3 residues of the CDR3 end, and the germline J gene fills in the rest. The genes are TRBV20-1 and TRBJ2-2; TRBD1 aligns across 8 bases. The CDR3 runs to 14 residues. V shed 6 bases, J shed 5 bases, and the junction held 8 bases outside the gene matches. From germline, CDR1 is DFQATT and CDR2 SNEGSKA (reference sequence). The DNA read from the CDR3 is TGCAGTGCCAGGGACAGGCTGAGTACCGGGGAG. Translating it yields CSARDRLSTGE. The entire CDR3 protein is CSARDRLSTGELFF.

Notes on this clone: Read sequence stops 3 residues before the CDR3 end, and the germline J gene provides the missing end. The chain uses TRBV11-1 and TRBJ1-1; D remains unclear. The CDR3 runs 14 residues. V was trimmed by 5 bases and J by 0 bases, leaving 10 bases between them. The germline V gene has CDR1 SGHAT and CDR2 FQDESV (reference sequence). The CDR3 DNA, read in part, is TGTGCCAGCAGCCCTTCCAGGATGAACACTGAA. It is translated as CASSPSRMNTE. In full, the CDR3 reads CASSPSRMNTEAFF.

A word on this clone: The observed sequence ends 3 residues before the CDR3 terminus, with the missing tail filled in from the germline J gene. This chain links TRBV20-1 with TRBJ1-2; 8 nucleotides match TRBD1. The V segment lost 1 base and the J segment 0 bases; nucleotides outside the gene matches: 7. Germline V CDR1 and CDR2: DFQATT, SNEGSKA (reference sequence). This CDR3 region has 16 residues. CDR3 DNA, as far as it was read: TGCAGTGCTAGAGCCGATGGACAGGGACCTAACTATGGC. Encoded protein: CSARADGQGPNYG. The full CDR3 reads CSARADGQGPNYGYTF.

Of note for this clone: The read finishes 3 residues shy of the CDR3 end, and the germline J gene is used to complete it. V gene TRBV29-1 combines with J gene TRBJ1-1; D is undetermined. This CDR3 is 12 amino acids long. The V gene's germline CDR1 is SQVTM and CDR2 ANQGSEA. The ends were cut back, 4 bases at V and 0 bases at J, with 6 bases in the middle. The CDR3 sequence: CSVGHMNTEAFF. The sequenced CDR3 bases are TGCAGCGTTGGACACATGAACACTGAA.

The CDR3 region is CASSRQDYQETQYF. CDR3 DNA, as far as it was read: TGTGCCAGTAGTAGACAGGATTACCAAGAGACG. The V and J genes are TRBV19 and TRBJ2-3; possibly TRBD1 for D (6 bases). Read data end 3 residues before the CDR3 end; the end is taken from the germline J gene. The CDR3 sequence is 14 residues long. CDR1 is LNHDA, CDR2 SQIVND, per germline (reference sequence).

A word on this clone: With the read ending 3 residues before the CDR3 end, the germline J gene is used to fill in that end. The chain couples TRBV12-5 to TRBJ2-1; weak D call: TRBD2 (7 bases). V lost 2 bases and J 7 bases, leaving 12 bases between the germline ends. Germline lookup yields CDR1 LGHNT and CDR2 FRNRAP. The CDR3 runs to 14 residues. The CDR3 bases that were read are TGTGCTAGTGGTTTGTTAGGGGGGGCGAATGAG. Encoded protein: CASGLLGGANE. The whole CDR3 region reads CASGLLGGANEQFF.